At least ten counts were recorded for the clone carrying this T cell receptor (beta chain). The target antigen is unknown. Ahead of thyroid surgery, no patient had received treatment of any kind. Original processing notes: Clinicopathological groups of papillary thyroid cancer showed CDR3 differences that were used to build a distant-metastasis classifier. TCRdb reprocessed the PCR reads using MiXCR. The V and J calls were determined by TCRdb, not by the authors. The sample shows approximately 40,000 clones, 11% of them seen only once. The entry originates in a study of metastatic and nonmetastatic thyroid tumors. The overall study: Peripheral blood and tumor or nodule samples from malignant and benign thyroid patients were compared. Findings of the study overall: In blood and tumor, TCR beta diversity was reportedly significantly higher in malignant thyroid tumors than in benign nodules.

This sequence originates from a female donor with papillary thyroid cancer or a benign thyroid nodule (not recorded which). Some clones in this sample may be carry-over from other donors' samples. Source material: blood.

CDR3 sequence reads: CASSQGSGEAPQHF. CDR3 in DNA: TGTGCCAGCAGCCAAGGGTCTGGTGAAGCGCCCCAGCATTTT. The genes are TRBV4-2 and TRBJ1-5; unclear D gene. Germline V CDR1 and CDR2: LGHNA, YNFKEQ. The V gene lost 1 base and the J gene lost 9 bases, with 13 bases spanning the gap. CDR3 length: 14 amino acids.